The 21 T cell receptor beta chains below come from one sample, sequenced in a study of T cells in Graves' hyperthyroidism and ophthalmopathy. The CDR3 regions of TCR beta were amplified from RNA transcripts. The study used the HTBI primer set for a first-round RT-PCR of the TCR CDR3. TCRdb used MiXCR to reprocess the multiplex PCR reads, holding one entry per CDR3 protein. The table includes about 350,000 distinct CDR3 sequences, around 13% detected once. Sequenced: blood. The source of these receptors is a woman in her 30s with Graves' hyperthyroidism.

A few counts support this clonotype. The CDR3 reads CASSGLAGYEQYF. CDR3 in DNA: TGTGCCAGCTCAGGACTAGCGGGATACGAGCAGTACTTC. This chain links TRBV18 with TRBJ2-7; TRBD2 agrees at 12 bases. Germline V lookup: CDR1 KGHSH, CDR2 LQKENI. This CDR3 is 13 amino acids long. Trimming cost V 5 bases and J 4 bases; bases outside gene matches: 0.

The chain uses TRBV7-8 and TRBJ2-3, with D maybe TRBD2 (6 bases). The V end was cut by 1 base, the J end by 0 bases, with 11 bases between. The germline V gene encodes CDR1 SGHVS and CDR2 FQNEAQ. The CDR3 has 16 residues. CDR3 protein: CASSLGLRGSTDTQYF. CDR3 bases: TGTGCCAGCAGCTTAGGATTGCGGGGTAGCACAGATACGCAGTATTTT.

The sample holds many counts of this clonotype. The chain couples TRBV7-8 to TRBJ2-3; D remains ambiguous. The germline gives CDR1 SGHVS, CDR2 FQNEAQ. V lost 5 bases and J 2 bases, leaving 23 bases between the germline ends. The CDR3 length is 18 residues. CDR3 bases: TGTGCCAGCAGCCCCCCTGCCGTAGCTCTTACTTCCACAGATACGCAGTATTTT. Its translation: CASSPPAVALTSTDTQYF.

The gene calls are TRBV29-1 and TRBJ2-6; perhaps TRBD1 as D (6 bases). Between the trimmed V and J ends, which lost 6 bases and 2 bases, there was a span of 14 bases. This CDR3 comprises 15 residues. The germline CDR1 and CDR2 sequences are SQVTM and ANQGSEA. The DNA of the CDR3 is TGCAGCGTCACACAGGGCCTAACTGGGGCCAACGTCCTGACTTTC. This gives the protein CSVTQGLTGANVLTF.

The chain is built from TRBV7-2 and TRBJ2-2, with TRBD2 matching over 9 bases. Germline V gene sequence: CDR1 SGHTA, CDR2 FQGNSA. The CDR3 covers 15 residues. Unmatched junction bases numbered 3, after V lost 5 bases and J lost 2 bases. For the CDR3, the DNA is TGTGCCAGCAGCCCGACTAGCGGCAACACCGGGGAGCTGTTTTTT. Protein product: CASSPTSGNTGELFF.

This clonotype was recorded at least ten times. The rearrangement uses TRBV11-2 and TRBJ1-5, with 9 bases that match TRBD1. V was pared by 3 bases and J by 6 bases, with 3 bases of the junction left unmatched. Germline values: CDR1 SGHAT, CDR2 FQNNGV. The CDR3 length is 14 residues. The CDR3: CASSLDRGFQPQHF. CDR3 coding DNA: TGTGCCAGCAGCTTGGACAGGGGCTTTCAGCCCCAGCATTTT.

This clonotype has at least ten counts. The CDR3 coding sequence is TGCAGCGCGTGGACGGGGGAAGCTTTCTTT. Its translation: CSAWTGEAFF. The V and J genes are TRBV29-1 and TRBJ1-1, with D unclear. V was pared by 7 bases and J by 8 bases, with 11 bases between. CDR1 and CDR2 from the germline V gene are SQVTM and ANQGSEA. The CDR3 consists of 10 residues.

The V gene is TRBV6-2 or TRBV6-3, the J gene TRBJ2-1, with 13 bases fitting TRBD2. V lost 10 bases, J lost 7 bases, and 13 bases stayed unmatched. This CDR3 spans 16 amino acids. Germline-derived CDR1 and CDR2 are MNHEY and SVGEGT. For the CDR3, the DNA is TGTGCCATCGGACTAGCGGGAGTCCCGCTTCTGAATGAGCAGTTCTTC. Protein: CAIGLAGVPLLNEQFF.

This clonotype was detected ten times or more. The J gene is TRBJ1-5, the V gene TRBV24-1; no clear D gene. The CDR3 is 13 amino acids. Trimming removed 9 bases at V and 2 bases at J, with 10 bases between. Germline CDR1 is KGHDR and CDR2 is SFDVKD. CDR3 coding DNA: TGTGCCACCCAGGATTTCGGCAATCAGCCCCAGCATTTT. It yields the protein CATQDFGNQPQHF.

The V and J genes are TRBV6-2 or TRBV6-3 and TRBJ1-2; D gene ambiguous. The ends were cut back, 2 bases at V and 4 bases at J, with 20 bases in the middle. CDR1 is MNHEY and CDR2 is SVGEGT in the germline V gene. This CDR3 has 17 amino acids. Here the CDR3 reads CASSYTFRASEGYGYTF. Written as DNA, the CDR3 is TGTGCCAGCAGTTACACATTTAGGGCTTCGGAGGGCTATGGCTACACCTTC.

This clonotype was counted at least ten times. The chain joins TRBV2 to TRBJ1-2; D is possibly TRBD1 (6 bases). Germline CDR1 SNHLY, CDR2 FYNNEI. There are 13 residues in the CDR3. V was shortened by 3 bases and J by 3 bases, with 8 bases between the two germline ends. Here the CDR3 reads CASSDNRDYGYTF. Here the CDR3 DNA reads TGTGCCAGCAGTGATAACAGGGACTATGGCTACACCTTC.

There are many counts of this clonotype. The chain's CDR3 is CASSESRGQPQHF. CDR3 DNA: TGTGCCAGCAGTGAAAGTCGGGGCCAGCCCCAGCATTTT. This chain uses TRBV28 with TRBJ1-5, with D maybe TRBD1 (5 bases). This CDR3 spans 13 amino acids. The germline CDR1 and CDR2 sequences are MDHEN and SYDVKM. V lost 5 bases and J lost 7, with 12 bases in between.

This clonotype has at least ten counts. For the CDR3, the DNA is TGTGCCAGCAGTGAAGATGCGGGTGGCTACACCTTC. Translated: CASSEDAGGYTF. The chain carries TRBV2 and TRBJ1-2; unclear D gene. The ends were cut back, 1 base at V and 7 bases at J, with 7 bases in the middle. Germline lookup yields CDR1 SNHLY and CDR2 FYNNEI. The CDR3 length is 12 residues.

V gene TRBV27 combines with J gene TRBJ2-4, with TRBD2 identical over 7 bases. After removal of 6 bases from V and 2 bases from J, the junction contained 7 bases not matched to a gene. The CDR3 runs to 15 residues. The germline V gene has CDR1 MNHEY and CDR2 SMNVEV (reference sequence). This chain's CDR3 is CASSGGFGTKNIQYF. The CDR3 coding sequence is TGTGCCAGCAGCGGGGGGTTCGGAACCAAAAACATTCAGTACTTC.

This clonotype came up a few times. This chain connects TRBV6-2 or TRBV6-3 to TRBJ1-1, with D unresolved. Deletions cut 5 bases from V and 8 bases from J, with 15 bases between. Germline lookup yields CDR1 MNHEY and CDR2 SVGEGT. The CDR3 has 13 amino acids. The DNA for the CDR3 is TGTGCCAGCAGTCCCCGGACGGATGTGGAAGCTTTCTTT. Translated, it gives CASSPRTDVEAFF.

Only a few counts were recorded for this clonotype. CDR3 sequence: CASSERADNSPLHF. CDR3 nucleotide sequence: TGTGCCAGCAGTGAGAGGGCAGATAATTCACCCCTCCACTTT. J is TRBJ1-6 and V is TRBV6-1; D not certain. Trimming stripped 3 bases from V and 5 bases from J, with 8 bases between. This CDR3 has 14 residues. Germline loops: CDR1 MNHNS, CDR2 SASEGT.

This clonotype was seen repeatedly, ten times or more. This chain connects TRBV20-1 to TRBJ2-7; 12 bases map to TRBD2. Unmatched junction bases numbered 12, after V lost 3 bases and J lost 6 bases. This CDR3 spans 16 amino acids. The germline CDR1 and CDR2 sequences are DFQATT and SNEGSKA (reference sequence). The CDR3 reads CSASGTSGLQGVEQYF. The DNA of the CDR3 is TGCAGTGCTAGTGGGACTAGCGGGCTCCAGGGGGTCGAGCAGTACTTC.

The chain has TRBV15 and TRBJ1-3; 7 nucleotides line up with TRBD1. This CDR3 region has 15 residues. V dropped 5 bases and J dropped 7; count of bases not matched to a gene: 11. The germline V gene has CDR1 LNHNV and CDR2 YYDKDF (reference sequence). DNA of the CDR3: TGTGCCACCAGCGAAACAGGGGAAGGGAGGAACACCATATATTTT. It codes for CATSETGEGRNTIYF.

This clonotype was counted many times. The chain combines TRBV12-5 with TRBJ2-4; TRBD1 matches at 9 bases. Per the germline V gene, CDR1 is LGHNT and CDR2 is FRNRAP. CDR3 size: 13 residues. V gave up 6 bases and J gave up 6 bases; unmatched junction bases: 3. CDR3 nucleotide sequence: TGTGCTAGTGGCTTGACAGGGGGAAACATTCAGTACTTC. Protein sequence: CASGLTGGNIQYF. The full variable domain, rest sourced from reference TRBV12-5 and TRBJ2-4, is DARVTQTPRHKVTEMGQEVTMRCQPILGHNTVFWYRQTMMQGLELLAYFRNRAPLDDSGMPKDRFSAEMPDATLATLKIQPSEPRDSAVYFCASGLTGGNIQYFGAGTRLSVL.

V gene TRBV6-2 or TRBV6-3 combines with J gene TRBJ1-1, with D tentatively TRBD1 (6 bases). Germline CDR1 reads MNHEY; CDR2 reads SVGEGT. V was pared by 5 bases and J by 1 base, with 11 bases between. This CDR3 comprises 14 residues. CDR3 nucleotide sequence: TGTGCCAGCAGTCGGTCGACAGGGAACACTGAAGCTTTCTTT. Protein: CASSRSTGNTEAFF.

The chain employs TRBV29-1 and TRBJ2-1; perhaps TRBD2 as D (7 bases). The CDR3 sequence is 15 residues long. The V gene's germline CDR1 is SQVTM and CDR2 ANQGSEA. V lost 6 bases, J lost 1 base, and 16 bases lay in between. This chain's CDR3 is CSVPLGGPSYNEQFF. For the CDR3, the DNA is TGCAGCGTCCCCCTGGGGGGGCCTTCCTACAATGAGCAGTTCTTC.